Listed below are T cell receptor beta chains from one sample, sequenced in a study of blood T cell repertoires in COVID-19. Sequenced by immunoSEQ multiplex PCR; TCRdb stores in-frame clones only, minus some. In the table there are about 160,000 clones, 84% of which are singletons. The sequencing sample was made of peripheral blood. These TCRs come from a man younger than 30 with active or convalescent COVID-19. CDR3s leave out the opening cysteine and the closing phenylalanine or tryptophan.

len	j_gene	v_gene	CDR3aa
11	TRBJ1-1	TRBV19	ASSIGGNTEAF
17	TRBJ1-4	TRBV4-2	ASSPQGTGIRSANEKLF
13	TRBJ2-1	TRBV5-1	ASSLRQRLYNEQF
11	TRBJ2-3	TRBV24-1	ATSDLRADTQY
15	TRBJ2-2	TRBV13	ASSRYRGGSGTGELF
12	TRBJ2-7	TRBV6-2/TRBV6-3	ASSPGTLPREQY
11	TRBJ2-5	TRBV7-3	ASSMTGLETQY
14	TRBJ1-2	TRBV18	ASSPRPGATNYGYT
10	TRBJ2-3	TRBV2	ASRTGPDTQY
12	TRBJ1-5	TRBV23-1	ASRRDRGYQPQH
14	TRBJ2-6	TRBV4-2	ASSQVDLAGANVLT
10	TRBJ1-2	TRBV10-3	AIQGDNYGYT
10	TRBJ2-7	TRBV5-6	ASRWGHGEQY
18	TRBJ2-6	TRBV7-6	ASSLQGGAPGFSGANVLT
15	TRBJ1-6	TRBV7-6	ASSLVPGQGLNSPLH
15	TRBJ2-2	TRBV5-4	ASSFDRVRLPTGELF
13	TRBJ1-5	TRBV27	ASSPFGGWNQPQH
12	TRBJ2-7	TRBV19	ASSQTGGRGEQY
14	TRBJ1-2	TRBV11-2	ASSPPGTGESYGYT
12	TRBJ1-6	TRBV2	ASSAGRGNSPLH
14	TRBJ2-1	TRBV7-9	ASSLWSGTGSDEQF
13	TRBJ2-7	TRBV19	ASRPQGNVFYEQY
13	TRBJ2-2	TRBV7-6	ASRLAGADTGELF
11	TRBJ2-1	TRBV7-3	ASSLSGRLKQF
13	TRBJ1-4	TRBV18	ASSRQGGINEKLF
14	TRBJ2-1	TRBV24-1	ATSDTTHSSYNEQF
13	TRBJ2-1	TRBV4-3	ASSQEGTSYNEQF
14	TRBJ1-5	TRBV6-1	ASSEQRAGGNQPQH
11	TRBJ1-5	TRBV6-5	ASLGQGYQPQH
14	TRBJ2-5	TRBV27	ASSFSTLVAGETQY
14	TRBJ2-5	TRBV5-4	ASSLALRGGQETQY
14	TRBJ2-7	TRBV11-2	ASSLAVADVFYEQY
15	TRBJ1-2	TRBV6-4	ASSERTGTRKNYGYT
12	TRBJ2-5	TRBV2	ASSELGGAKTQY